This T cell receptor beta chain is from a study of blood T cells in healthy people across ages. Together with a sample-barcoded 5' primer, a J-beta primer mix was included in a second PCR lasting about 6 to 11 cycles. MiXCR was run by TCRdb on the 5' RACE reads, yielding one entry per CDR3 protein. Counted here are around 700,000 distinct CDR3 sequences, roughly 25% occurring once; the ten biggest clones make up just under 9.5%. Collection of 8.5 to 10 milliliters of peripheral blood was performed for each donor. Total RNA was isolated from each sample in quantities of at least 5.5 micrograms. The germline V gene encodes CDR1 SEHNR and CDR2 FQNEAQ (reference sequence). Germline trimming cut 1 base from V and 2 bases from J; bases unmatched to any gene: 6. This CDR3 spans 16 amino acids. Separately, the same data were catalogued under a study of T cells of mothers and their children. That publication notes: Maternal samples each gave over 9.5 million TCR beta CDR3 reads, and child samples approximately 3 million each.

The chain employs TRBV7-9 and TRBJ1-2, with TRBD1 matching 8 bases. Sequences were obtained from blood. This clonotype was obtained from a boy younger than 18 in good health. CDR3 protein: CASSLGPDRANYGYTF. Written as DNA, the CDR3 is TGTGCCAGCAGCTTAGGCCCGGACAGGGCGAACTATGGCTACACCTTC.